Here is one TCR beta chain with its context. The data were obtained in a study of blood T cell repertoires in COVID-19. Measured with immunoSEQ multiplex PCR; TCRdb has only the in-frame clones, and not every one. This table has over 70,000 clones, approximately 90% appearing once. CDR1 is SGHNT and CDR2 is YYREEE in the germline V gene (reference sequence). The V end lost 4 bases, the J end lost 2 bases, and 13 bases lay between the germline ends. CDR3 length equals 14 residues. Enrolled during active infection, Seattle patients were then followed longitudinally. The J gene is TRBJ2-7, the V gene TRBV5-4; no clear D. The clonotype originates from a man aged 50 to 60 with COVID-19, enrolled during active disease. The specimen was peripheral blood. CDR3 protein: CASSTTSPTYEQYF. The CDR3 bases are TGTGCCAGCAGCACAACCAGTCCCACCTACGAGCAGTACTTC.